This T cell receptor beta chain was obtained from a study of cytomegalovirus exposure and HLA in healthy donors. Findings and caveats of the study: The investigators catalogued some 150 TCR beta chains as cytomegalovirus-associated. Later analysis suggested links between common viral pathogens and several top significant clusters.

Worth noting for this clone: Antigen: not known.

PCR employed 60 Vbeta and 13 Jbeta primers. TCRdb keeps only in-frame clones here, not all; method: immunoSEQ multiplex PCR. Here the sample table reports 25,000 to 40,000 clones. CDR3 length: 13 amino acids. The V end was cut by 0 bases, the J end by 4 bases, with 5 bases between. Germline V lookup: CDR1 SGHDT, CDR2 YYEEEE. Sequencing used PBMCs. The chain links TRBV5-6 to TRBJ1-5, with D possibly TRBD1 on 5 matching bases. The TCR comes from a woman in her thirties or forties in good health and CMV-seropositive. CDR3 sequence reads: CASSLDRNQPQHF. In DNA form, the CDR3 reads TGTGCCAGCAGCTTGGACAGGAATCAGCCCCAGCATTTT.